This T cell receptor beta chain originates from a study of T cell responses to AZD1222 COVID-19 vaccine. Notes on this clone: The target antigen is unknown.

The study's findings and limits: The repertoires were collected only after the peak T cell response. Donors, mostly white British, included more females; clonal diversity was possibly underestimated.

The repertoire was sequenced with immunoSEQ multiplex PCR; TCRdb's copy has only in-frame clones and lacks some. This sample carries 95,000 to 100,000 clones, roughly 88% of them seen once, and the ten largest clones take 20% to 30%. This CDR3 spans 15 amino acids. Germline V gene sequence: CDR1 LGHDT, CDR2 YNNKEL (reference sequence). V lost 6 bases to trimming and J lost 0 bases, with 15 bases between them. The chain employs TRBV3-1 (or the pseudogene TRBV3-2) and TRBJ2-7, with D perhaps assigned TRBD1 or TRBD2 (6 bases each). The clonotype comes from an adult in good health. The sequencing used peripheral blood, collected on day 0 of AZD1222 vaccination. This CDR3 is CASSLKGGRSYEQYF. CDR3 in DNA: TGTGCCAGCAGTCTAAAAGGGGGGCGCTCCTACGAGCAGTACTTC.